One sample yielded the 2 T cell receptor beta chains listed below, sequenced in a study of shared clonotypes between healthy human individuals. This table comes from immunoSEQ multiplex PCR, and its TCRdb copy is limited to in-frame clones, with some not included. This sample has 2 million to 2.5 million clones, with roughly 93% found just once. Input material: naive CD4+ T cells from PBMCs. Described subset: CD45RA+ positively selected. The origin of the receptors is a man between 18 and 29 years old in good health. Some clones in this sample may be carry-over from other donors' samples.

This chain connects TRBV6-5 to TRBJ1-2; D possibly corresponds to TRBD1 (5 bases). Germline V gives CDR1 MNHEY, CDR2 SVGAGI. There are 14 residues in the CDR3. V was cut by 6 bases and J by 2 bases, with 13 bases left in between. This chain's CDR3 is CASSSGGINYGYTF. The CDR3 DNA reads TGTGCCAGCAGCTCCGGGGGGATCAACTATGGCTACACCTTC.

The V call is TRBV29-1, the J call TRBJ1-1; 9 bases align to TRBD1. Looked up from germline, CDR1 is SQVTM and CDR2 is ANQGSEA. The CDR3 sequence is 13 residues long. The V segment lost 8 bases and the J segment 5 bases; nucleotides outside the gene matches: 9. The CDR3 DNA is TGCAGCCTTACCCAGGGGACAGGGACTGAAGCTTTCTTT. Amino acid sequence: CSLTQGTGTEAFF.